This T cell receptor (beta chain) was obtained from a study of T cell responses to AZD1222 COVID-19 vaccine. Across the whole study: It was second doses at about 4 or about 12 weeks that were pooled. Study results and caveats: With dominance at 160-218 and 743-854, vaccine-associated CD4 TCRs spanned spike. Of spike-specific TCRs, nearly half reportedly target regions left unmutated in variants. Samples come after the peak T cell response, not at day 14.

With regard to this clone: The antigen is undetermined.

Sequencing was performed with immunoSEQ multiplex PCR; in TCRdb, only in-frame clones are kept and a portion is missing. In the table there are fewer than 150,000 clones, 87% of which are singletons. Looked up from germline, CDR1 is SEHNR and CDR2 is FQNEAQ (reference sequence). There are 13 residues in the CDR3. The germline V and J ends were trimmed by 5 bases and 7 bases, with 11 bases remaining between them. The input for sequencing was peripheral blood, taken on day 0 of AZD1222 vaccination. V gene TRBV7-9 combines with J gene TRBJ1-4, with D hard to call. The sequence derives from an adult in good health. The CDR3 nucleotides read TGTGCCAGCAGCCCCCGGTTGGGTGAAAAACTGTTTTTT. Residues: CASSPRLGEKLFF.